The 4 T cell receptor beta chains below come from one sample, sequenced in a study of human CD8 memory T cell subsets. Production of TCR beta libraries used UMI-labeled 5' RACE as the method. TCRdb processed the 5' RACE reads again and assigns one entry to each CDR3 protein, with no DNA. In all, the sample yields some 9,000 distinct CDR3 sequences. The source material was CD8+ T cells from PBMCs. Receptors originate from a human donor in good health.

The CDR3 sequence is CASSYGTGGYNEQFF. V usage is TRBV6-2 or TRBV6-3 and J usage is TRBJ2-1; TCRdb picks TRBD1, but there is no DNA to check that call. This CDR3 contains 15 residues. CDR1 MNHEY and CDR2 SVGEGT come from the germline V gene.

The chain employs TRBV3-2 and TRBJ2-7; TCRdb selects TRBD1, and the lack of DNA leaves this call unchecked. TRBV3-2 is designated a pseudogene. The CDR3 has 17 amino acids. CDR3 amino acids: CASSQVTEGGSSYEQYF.

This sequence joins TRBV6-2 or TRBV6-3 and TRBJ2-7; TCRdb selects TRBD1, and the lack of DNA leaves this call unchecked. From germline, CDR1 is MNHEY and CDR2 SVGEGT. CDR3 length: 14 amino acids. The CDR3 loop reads CASSSGRYSYEQYF.

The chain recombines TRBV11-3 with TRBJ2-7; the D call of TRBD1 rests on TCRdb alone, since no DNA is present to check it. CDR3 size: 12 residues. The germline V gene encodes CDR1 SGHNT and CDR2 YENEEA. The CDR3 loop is CASSLAGGEQYF.